This T cell receptor (beta chain) was captured by sequencing in a study of shared clonotypes between healthy human individuals. V was cut by 0 bases and J by 1 base, with 6 bases left in between. This CDR3 is built from 13 residues. Germline CDR1 GTSNPN, CDR2 SVGIG (reference sequence). Generated by immunoSEQ multiplex PCR, the TCRdb table keeps only in-frame clones and is missing some. This table holds about 770,000 clones, around 70% found once. Study outcomes and limitations: Memory subsets generally showed lower estimated richness than naive subsets. With few donors, the genetic and exposure-history diversity represented was limited. Rarefaction revealed incomplete sorted-subset sequencing despite large depth.

As concerns this clone: The antigen is unknown. In the same sample, other DNA sequences code for this CDR3.

The receptor comes from a woman under 40 in good health. The chain links TRBV30 to TRBJ1-1; D is uncertain. The source material was memory CD4+ T cells sorted from blood. The subset was: CD45RA-negative fraction. The CDR3 here is CAWSVWGNTEAFF. The CDR3 DNA reads TGTGCCTGGAGTGTGTGGGGGAACACTGAAGCTTTCTTT.